This T cell receptor (beta chain) was identified during a study of CD8+CD57+ T cells in acquired aplastic anemia. Study-level points and caveats: Significant differences in CD8+ Simpson's diversity were not observed between patients and controls.

Before being chosen for sequencing, patients had shown CD8+CD57+ cell expansion by flow cytometry. This CDR3 spans 13 amino acids. Trimming removed 6 bases at V and 4 bases at J, with 10 bases between. Germline loops: CDR1 LNHDA, CDR2 SQIVND (reference sequence). A word on this clonotype: Its cognate antigen is unknown.

TCR beta VDJ and CDR3 profiles were obtained from a genomic DNA template. TCRdb redid the calling of the reads with MiXCR, one entry per CDR3 protein. The sample holds 160,000 or so distinct CDR3 sequences; about 45% are singletons and the top ten take 1.1%. Material for sequencing was sorted CD4+, CD8+, or CD8+CD57+ T cells (not recorded which) from PBMCs. This TCR was recovered from a human donor with aplastic anemia. The V and J genes are TRBV19 and TRBJ1-5, with no clear D. The CDR3 spells CASRSRINQPQHF. The CDR3 nucleotides read TGTGCCAGTAGAAGTCGAATTAATCAGCCCCAGCATTTT.